These T cell receptor beta chains were read from a single sample in a study of OX40 agonist ivuxolimab in advanced cancers. The assay was immunoSEQ multiplex PCR, and TCRdb's table has in-frame clones only and misses some. Counted here are about 15,000 clones, 82% occurring once; the ten biggest clones make up 35% to 50%. Sequencing was performed on CD4+ or CD8+ T cells sorted from blood, taken in a trial of the OX40 agonist ivuxolimab. These receptors were collected from an adult with an advanced solid tumor such as melanoma, head and neck, liver or kidney cancer. The CDR3 runs from the conserved cysteine through the conserved F or W. The D gene is left open where the match is weak. Clone sizes are given selectively: once, few, many, or a class where the clone is expanded.

V gene: TRBV4-3; CDR3 length: 14; D gene: NA; J gene: TRBJ2-7; clone size: NA; CDR3 DNA: TGCGCCAGCAGCCAAGGACGGAGCTCCTACGAGCAGTACTTC; CDR3 protein: CASSQGRSSYEQYF
V gene: TRBV4-3; CDR3 length: 14; D gene: TRBD1; J gene: TRBJ2-2; clone size: NA; CDR3 DNA: TGCGCCACCAGGGACAGGGAGGGCACCGGGGAGCTGTTTTTT; CDR3 protein: CATRDREGTGELFF
V gene: TRBV5-6; CDR3 length: 15; D gene: TRBD2; J gene: TRBJ2-7; clone size: NA; CDR3 DNA: TGTGCCAGCAGCTTGGGGGGAGGGAGCTCCTACGAGCAGTACTTC; CDR3 protein: CASSLGGGSSYEQYF
V gene: TRBV13; CDR3 length: 14; D gene: TRBD2; J gene: TRBJ2-5; clone size: NA; CDR3 DNA: TGTGCCAGCAGCTCGGGGGGGCAACAAGAGACCCAGTACTTC; CDR3 protein: CASSSGGQQETQYF
V gene: TRBV27; CDR3 length: 13; D gene: TRBD1; J gene: TRBJ2-7; clone size: NA; CDR3 DNA: TGTGCCAGCGGCCTTCCGGGACAGCGCGAGCAGTACTTC; CDR3 protein: CASGLPGQREQYF
V gene: TRBV7-9; CDR3 length: 17; D gene: TRBD2; J gene: TRBJ2-3; clone size: NA; CDR3 DNA: TGTGCCAGCAGCTACCCTGTGACTAGCGGGGTCACAGATACGCAGTATTTT; CDR3 protein: CASSYPVTSGVTDTQYF
V gene: TRBV4-1; CDR3 length: 16; D gene: TRBD2; J gene: TRBJ2-7; clone size: NA; CDR3 DNA: TGCGCCAGCAGCCAGGGCCCTAGCGGGAGCCCCCACGAGCAGTACTTC; CDR3 protein: CASSQGPSGSPHEQYF
V gene: TRBV13; CDR3 length: 14; D gene: NA; J gene: TRBJ2-1; clone size: once; CDR3 DNA: TGTGCCAGCAGCTCCGCTGGGACCACAAATGAGCAGTTCTTC; CDR3 protein: CASSSAGTTNEQFF
V gene: TRBV28; CDR3 length: 13; D gene: NA; J gene: TRBJ2-1; clone size: NA; CDR3 DNA: TGTGCCAGCAGACCTCCTGGGACCGGTGAGCAGTTCTTC; CDR3 protein: CASRPPGTGEQFF
V gene: TRBV9; CDR3 length: 16; D gene: TRBD1; J gene: TRBJ2-1; clone size: NA; CDR3 DNA: TGTGCCAGCAGCGCTACAACAGGGGTGGAGTACAATGAGCAGTTCTTC; CDR3 protein: CASSATTGVEYNEQFF
V gene: TRBV7-9; CDR3 length: 16; D gene: NA; J gene: TRBJ1-5; clone size: NA; CDR3 DNA: TGTGCCAGCAGCTTAGGAGACAGTTATAGCAATCAGCCCCAGCATTTT; CDR3 protein: CASSLGDSYSNQPQHF
V gene: TRBV5-4; CDR3 length: 16; D gene: TRBD1; J gene: TRBJ1-2; clone size: NA; CDR3 DNA: TGTGCCAGCAGCCCTGTAACTGGGACAGGGAACTATGGCTACACCTTC; CDR3 protein: CASSPVTGTGNYGYTF
V gene: TRBV11-2; CDR3 length: 14; D gene: TRBD1; J gene: TRBJ1-4; clone size: NA; CDR3 DNA: TGTGCCAGCAGCTTAGTCCAGGGGGGAGAAAAACTGTTTTTT; CDR3 protein: CASSLVQGGEKLFF
V gene: TRBV19; CDR3 length: 18; D gene: TRBD1; J gene: TRBJ2-6; clone size: once; CDR3 DNA: TGTGCCAGTAGTTCTCCAGGACAGGGTTTCTCTGGGGCCAACGTCCTGACTTTC; CDR3 protein: CASSSPGQGFSGANVLTF
V gene: TRBV5-4; CDR3 length: 14; D gene: TRBD1; J gene: TRBJ2-7; clone size: NA; CDR3 DNA: TGTGCCAGCAGCGTCCGGGACAGAGCCTACGAGCAGTACTTC; CDR3 protein: CASSVRDRAYEQYF
V gene: TRBV9; CDR3 length: 14; D gene: NA; J gene: TRBJ2-1; clone size: NA; CDR3 DNA: TGTGCCAGCAGCGGGGCAGGGAGCCACAATGAGCAGTTCTTC; CDR3 protein: CASSGAGSHNEQFF
V gene: TRBV29-1; CDR3 length: 14; D gene: TRBD2; J gene: TRBJ2-4; clone size: NA; CDR3 DNA: TGCAGCGCCCTGGGACTAGCGGCCAAAAACATTCAGTACTTC; CDR3 protein: CSALGLAAKNIQYF
V gene: TRBV5-6; CDR3 length: 17; D gene: NA; J gene: TRBJ2-6; clone size: NA; CDR3 DNA: TGTGCCAGCCGTCTGTCCAAGTCACAAAGTCGGGCCAACGTCCTGACTTTC; CDR3 protein: CASRLSKSQSRANVLTF
V gene: TRBV6-1; CDR3 length: 15; D gene: TRBD1; J gene: TRBJ2-1; clone size: NA; CDR3 DNA: TGTGCCAGCAGTGAAGGACAGGGCCCCTACAATGAGCAGTTCTTC; CDR3 protein: CASSEGQGPYNEQFF
V gene: TRBV7-9; CDR3 length: 14; D gene: NA; J gene: TRBJ2-1; clone size: NA; CDR3 DNA: TGTGCCAGCAGCTCAACTTACAACCACAATGAGCAGTTCTTC; CDR3 protein: CASSSTYNHNEQFF
V gene: TRBV7-9; CDR3 length: 14; D gene: TRBD1; J gene: TRBJ1-1; clone size: NA; CDR3 DNA: TGTGCCAGCAGCCTATCACAGGGGTCCACTGAAGCTTTCTTT; CDR3 protein: CASSLSQGSTEAFF
V gene: TRBV6-5; CDR3 length: 16; D gene: NA; J gene: TRBJ2-1; clone size: NA; CDR3 DNA: TGTGCCAGCAGTTCGACTACCTCAAGCTCCTACAATGAGCAGTTCTTC; CDR3 protein: CASSSTTSSSYNEQFF
V gene: TRBV27; CDR3 length: 16; D gene: NA; J gene: TRBJ2-3; clone size: NA; CDR3 DNA: TGTGCCAGCAGTTCGCACCTCAAGCGGATCACAGATACGCAGTATTTT; CDR3 protein: CASSSHLKRITDTQYF
V gene: TRBV6-5; CDR3 length: 15; D gene: NA; J gene: TRBJ1-1; clone size: NA; CDR3 DNA: TGTGCCAGCAGTCTTCCCACGACCTCGAACACTGAAGCTTTCTTT; CDR3 protein: CASSLPTTSNTEAFF
V gene: TRBV7-3; CDR3 length: 16; D gene: NA; J gene: TRBJ2-3; clone size: NA; CDR3 DNA: TGTGCCAGCAGCTTACTGGCTGGGGTTGGCACAGATACGCAGTATTTT; CDR3 protein: CASSLLAGVGTDTQYF
V gene: TRBV11-2; CDR3 length: 17; D gene: TRBD2; J gene: TRBJ2-1; clone size: NA; CDR3 DNA: TGTGCCAGCAGCCCTCTCCTAGCGGGGGGACCCTACAATGAGCAGTTCTTC; CDR3 protein: CASSPLLAGGPYNEQFF
V gene: TRBV4-2; CDR3 length: 15; D gene: NA; J gene: TRBJ2-7; clone size: NA; CDR3 DNA: TGTGCCAGCAGCCAAGCCAGGGAGAAGACGGGAGAGCAGTACTTC; CDR3 protein: CASSQAREKTGEQYF
V gene: TRBV11-2; CDR3 length: 16; D gene: TRBD1; J gene: TRBJ1-1; clone size: NA; CDR3 DNA: TGTGCCAGCAGCGAAATAGACGGGACAGGGGGCACTGAAGCTTTCTTT; CDR3 protein: CASSEIDGTGGTEAFF
V gene: TRBV19; CDR3 length: 13; D gene: NA; J gene: TRBJ2-7; clone size: NA; CDR3 DNA: TGTGCCAGTAGTATAGCAGGGAATTACGAGCAGTACTTC; CDR3 protein: CASSIAGNYEQYF
V gene: TRBV19; CDR3 length: 15; D gene: TRBD1; J gene: TRBJ1-5; clone size: NA; CDR3 DNA: TGTGCCAGTAGTCCTCACAGGGGTAGCAATCAGCCCCAGCATTTT; CDR3 protein: CASSPHRGSNQPQHF
V gene: TRBV7-9; CDR3 length: 18; D gene: NA; J gene: TRBJ2-3; clone size: once; CDR3 DNA: TGTGCCAGCAGCTTATTCGTTGGTGTCCGGGACTTCACAGATACGCAGTATTTT; CDR3 protein: CASSLFVGVRDFTDTQYF
V gene: TRBV10-2; CDR3 length: 16; D gene: TRBD2; J gene: TRBJ2-2; clone size: NA; CDR3 DNA: TGCGCCAGCAGTAAGGGACTAGCTTCGAACACCGGGGAGCTGTTTTTT; CDR3 protein: CASSKGLASNTGELFF
V gene: TRBV19; CDR3 length: 13; D gene: NA; J gene: TRBJ2-7; clone size: few; CDR3 DNA: TGTGCCAGTAAATCCCTTAACGGGGGCGAGCAGTACTTC; CDR3 protein: CASKSLNGGEQYF
V gene: TRBV19; CDR3 length: 13; D gene: TRBD1; J gene: TRBJ1-1; clone size: NA; CDR3 DNA: TGTGCCAGTAGTATCGGACAGGACACTGAAGCTTTCTTT; CDR3 protein: CASSIGQDTEAFF
V gene: TRBV7-9; CDR3 length: 13; D gene: NA; J gene: TRBJ2-1; clone size: NA; CDR3 DNA: TGTGCCAGCGGGACTCTAGGCGCGGACGAGCAGTTCTTC; CDR3 protein: CASGTLGADEQFF
V gene: TRBV19; CDR3 length: 15; D gene: NA; J gene: TRBJ2-1; clone size: NA; CDR3 DNA: TGTGCCAGTAGTATAGTCGGGGTTGACTACAATGAGCAGTTCTTC; CDR3 protein: CASSIVGVDYNEQFF
V gene: TRBV18; CDR3 length: 13; D gene: NA; J gene: TRBJ2-7; clone size: NA; CDR3 DNA: TGTGCCAGCTCACCGGGAGTTAACTACGAGCAGTACTTC; CDR3 protein: CASSPGVNYEQYF
V gene: TRBV4-2; CDR3 length: 15; D gene: TRBD1; J gene: TRBJ2-2; clone size: NA; CDR3 DNA: TGTGCCAGCAGCCGACTACAGGGGGAGAGCGGGGAGCTGTTTTTT; CDR3 protein: CASSRLQGESGELFF
V gene: TRBV4-1; CDR3 length: 13; D gene: NA; J gene: TRBJ2-3; clone size: once; CDR3 DNA: TGCGCCAGCCGGAGTCTTGGCACAGATACGCAGTATTTT; CDR3 protein: CASRSLGTDTQYF
V gene: TRBV4-1; CDR3 length: 14; D gene: NA; J gene: TRBJ1-5; clone size: NA; CDR3 DNA: TGCGCCAGCAGCCAAGATCGCAGTGATCAGCCCCAGCATTTT; CDR3 protein: CASSQDRSDQPQHF
V gene: TRBV7-3; CDR3 length: 15; D gene: TRBD1; J gene: TRBJ2-7; clone size: NA; CDR3 DNA: TGTGCCAGCAGCCATGGGACAGGGAGCGCCTACGAGCAGTACTTC; CDR3 protein: CASSHGTGSAYEQYF
V gene: TRBV5-6; CDR3 length: 11; D gene: NA; J gene: TRBJ1-1; clone size: NA; CDR3 DNA: TGTGCCAGCAGCCGGGGGGTAGAAGCTTTCTTT; CDR3 protein: CASSRGVEAFF
V gene: TRBV7-2; CDR3 length: 15; D gene: TRBD1; J gene: TRBJ1-2; clone size: NA; CDR3 DNA: TGTGCCAGCAGCTGGACCGGGACAGGGAACTATGGCTACACCTTC; CDR3 protein: CASSWTGTGNYGYTF
V gene: TRBV2; CDR3 length: 16; D gene: TRBD1; J gene: TRBJ1-2; clone size: medium-sized; CDR3 DNA: TGTGCCAGCAGTGAGTTGGTTACAGGGGGCCACTATGGCTACACCTTC; CDR3 protein: CASSELVTGGHYGYTF
V gene: TRBV11-2; CDR3 length: 14; D gene: TRBD1; J gene: TRBJ1-2; clone size: few; CDR3 DNA: TGTGCCAGCAGCTTAGGACAGGGACTCTATGGCTACACCTTC; CDR3 protein: CASSLGQGLYGYTF
V gene: TRBV27; CDR3 length: 14; D gene: NA; J gene: TRBJ1-2; clone size: few; CDR3 DNA: TGTGCCAGCAGAAACGGGCAGGGAGCGTATGGCTACACCTTC; CDR3 protein: CASRNGQGAYGYTF
V gene: TRBV11-2; CDR3 length: 14; D gene: NA; J gene: TRBJ2-1; clone size: NA; CDR3 DNA: TGTGCCAGCAGCTTAGCGGGAGCCCCCACCATCTTGTTCTTC; CDR3 protein: CASSLAGAPTILFF